The sequence of this TCR beta chain was determined in a study of T-cell reconstitution after alpha-beta-depleted transplantation in children. Findings and limits, study-wide: Newly produced T cells mostly accounted for T-cell counts and diversity one year post-transplant. About two months after transplant, alpha-beta T cells reportedly came from several hundred expanded graft clones.

A note on this clonotype: The antigen is not known.

This CDR3 is 14 amino acids long. Losses at the gene ends were 4 bases for V and 8 bases for J; bases not matched to a gene: 11. Germline V gives CDR1 DFQATT, CDR2 SNEGSKA (reference sequence). The TCRbeta library incorporated unique molecular identifiers. From the PCR reads, TCRdb called clonotypes with MiXCR, one entry per CDR3 protein. The sample shows fewer than 700,000 distinct CDR3 sequences, 13% of them seen only once. The sequence was collected from a male patient between 5 and 17 years old who had a stem cell transplant for acute myeloid leukemia, so the T cells may come from the graft donor. The source material was PBMCs, mostly from graft donor cells, sampled 360 days after TCRalphabeta/CD19-depleted stem cell transplant. J is TRBJ2-1 and V is TRBV20-1, with 7 bases aligning to TRBD2. In DNA, the CDR3 is TGCAGTGCTACACGGACTAGATCTCTCGATGAGCAGTTCTTC. Translated, it gives CSATRTRSLDEQFF.